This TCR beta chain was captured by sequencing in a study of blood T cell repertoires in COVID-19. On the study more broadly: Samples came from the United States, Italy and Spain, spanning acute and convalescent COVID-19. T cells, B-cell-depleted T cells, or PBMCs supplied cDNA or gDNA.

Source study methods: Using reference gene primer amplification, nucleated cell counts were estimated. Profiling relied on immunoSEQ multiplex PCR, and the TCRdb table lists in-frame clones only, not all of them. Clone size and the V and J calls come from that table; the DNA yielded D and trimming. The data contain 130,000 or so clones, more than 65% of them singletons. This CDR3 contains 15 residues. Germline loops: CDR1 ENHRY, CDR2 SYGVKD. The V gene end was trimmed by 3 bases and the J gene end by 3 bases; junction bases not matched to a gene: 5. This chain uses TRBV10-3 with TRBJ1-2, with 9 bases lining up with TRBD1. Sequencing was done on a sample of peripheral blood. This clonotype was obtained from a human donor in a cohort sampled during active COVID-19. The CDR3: CAISEFGTGHYGYTF. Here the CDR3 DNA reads TGTGCCATCAGTGAATTTGGGACAGGGCACTATGGCTACACCTTC.